The rows below give T cell receptor beta chains drawn from one sample of a study of shared T cell receptors in the human thymus. Sequencing was performed with immunoSEQ multiplex PCR; in TCRdb, only in-frame clones are kept and a portion is missing. The data contain roughly 550,000 clones, about 84% of them seen just once; the ten biggest clones take up 0.01% to 0.015%. The same sample was also studied in work on human thymus T cells.

Sequencing was performed on thymocytes. These TCRs come from a boy under two years old with a congenital heart defect. Both conserved end residues are part of each CDR3. Fields, in order: V gene, D gene, clone size, J gene, CDR3 protein, CDR3 DNA. A D gene is named only where the DNA matches it firmly. For some rows the clone size is stated as once, few or many, or as a class when expanded; others skip it.

v_call: TRBV29-1; d_call: .; clone_size: .; j_call: TRBJ2-5; cdr3_aa: CSVEGEEKETQYF; cdr3_nt: TGCAGCGTTGAAGGGGAGGAGAAAGAGACCCAGTACTTC
v_call: TRBV27; d_call: .; clone_size: .; j_call: TRBJ1-4; cdr3_aa: CASSILGSPHEKLFF; cdr3_nt: TGTGCCAGCAGTATCCTAGGGAGTCCTCATGAAAAACTGTTTTTT
v_call: TRBV7-2; d_call: TRBD2; clone_size: .; j_call: TRBJ2-2; cdr3_aa: CASSLAWKTSGRPPNTGELFF; cdr3_nt: TGTGCCAGCAGCTTAGCATGGAAGACTAGCGGCCGCCCCCCGAACACCGGGGAGCTGTTTTTT
v_call: TRBV30; d_call: .; clone_size: .; j_call: TRBJ1-4; cdr3_aa: CAWRDTANEKLFF; cdr3_nt: TGTGCCTGGAGGGACACAGCTAATGAAAAACTGTTTTTT
v_call: TRBV7-9; d_call: .; clone_size: .; j_call: TRBJ1-2; cdr3_aa: CASSGPGHTYGYTF; cdr3_nt: TGTGCCAGCAGCGGCCCGGGACACACCTATGGCTACACCTTC
v_call: TRBV13; d_call: TRBD2; clone_size: once; j_call: TRBJ2-3; cdr3_aa: CASSSPLRLAGIPDTQYF; cdr3_nt: TGTGCCAGCAGCTCGCCCCTCCGACTAGCGGGAATCCCAGATACGCAGTATTTT
v_call: TRBV28; d_call: TRBD2; clone_size: .; j_call: TRBJ2-1; cdr3_aa: CASSDQGTSGIYNEQFF; cdr3_nt: TGTGCCAGCAGCGACCAAGGGACTAGCGGGATCTACAATGAGCAGTTCTTC
v_call: TRBV6-4; d_call: TRBD2; clone_size: .; j_call: TRBJ2-7; cdr3_aa: CASKAWLAGGVAPLEQYF; cdr3_nt: TGTGCCAGCAAGGCCTGGCTAGCGGGAGGAGTTGCCCCCCTTGAGCAGTACTTC
v_call: TRBV19; d_call: .; clone_size: .; j_call: TRBJ1-2; cdr3_aa: CASSIDRPGHSIYGYTF; cdr3_nt: TGTGCCAGTAGTATAGATCGTCCAGGGCACTCAATCTATGGCTACACCTTC
v_call: TRBV10-2; d_call: TRBD2; clone_size: .; j_call: TRBJ2-1; cdr3_aa: CASAGLAGSSYNEQFF; cdr3_nt: TGCGCCAGCGCCGGACTAGCGGGGAGCTCCTACAATGAGCAGTTCTTC
v_call: TRBV10-1; d_call: TRBD1; clone_size: .; j_call: TRBJ2-7; cdr3_aa: CASSETGVGQYF; cdr3_nt: TGCGCCAGCAGTGAGACAGGGGTCGGGCAGTACTTC
v_call: TRBV11-2; d_call: TRBD1; clone_size: .; j_call: TRBJ2-7; cdr3_aa: CASSLIKARGPHEQYF; cdr3_nt: TGTGCCAGCAGCTTAATAAAGGCCAGGGGGCCCCACGAGCAGTACTTC
v_call: TRBV28; d_call: TRBD1; clone_size: .; j_call: TRBJ2-7; cdr3_aa: CASIAGGQREQYF; cdr3_nt: TGTGCCAGCATCGCAGGGGGCCAACGCGAGCAGTACTTC
v_call: TRBV7-6; d_call: TRBD2; clone_size: few; j_call: TRBJ2-4; cdr3_aa: CASSRGLAGGGDIQYF; cdr3_nt: TGTGCCAGCAGTCGCGGACTAGCGGGTGGGGGGGACATTCAGTACTTC
v_call: TRBV10-3; d_call: TRBD2; clone_size: few; j_call: TRBJ2-1; cdr3_aa: CAIRATSGSSGEQFF; cdr3_nt: TGTGCCATCAGAGCGACTAGCGGGAGTTCGGGTGAGCAGTTCTTC
v_call: TRBV5-4; d_call: .; clone_size: .; j_call: TRBJ1-2; cdr3_aa: CASSRVAGPTYGYTF; cdr3_nt: TGTGCCAGCAGCCGGGTAGCAGGGCCCACCTATGGCTACACCTTC
v_call: TRBV19; d_call: .; clone_size: .; j_call: TRBJ1-2; cdr3_aa: CASSIGADYYGYTF; cdr3_nt: TGTGCCAGTAGTATAGGCGCGGATTACTATGGCTACACCTTC
v_call: TRBV5-1; d_call: TRBD1; clone_size: once; j_call: TRBJ1-2; cdr3_aa: CASSSHRDRYIYGYTF; cdr3_nt: TGCGCCAGCAGCTCACACCGGGACAGATATATTTATGGCTACACCTTC
v_call: TRBV29-1; d_call: .; clone_size: .; j_call: TRBJ1-1; cdr3_aa: CSVEGPGGNTEAFF; cdr3_nt: TGCAGCGTTGAAGGTCCGGGGGGGAACACTGAAGCTTTCTTT
v_call: TRBV18; d_call: TRBD1; clone_size: .; j_call: TRBJ1-1; cdr3_aa: CASSPNDRWTGAEAFF; cdr3_nt: TGTGCCAGCTCACCAAACGACCGTTGGACAGGGGCTGAAGCTTTCTTT
v_call: TRBV28; d_call: .; clone_size: few; j_call: TRBJ2-7; cdr3_aa: CASSSRGDRKNYEQYF; cdr3_nt: TGTGCCAGCAGTTCCCGGGGGGACAGGAAGAACTACGAGCAGTACTTC
v_call: TRBV25-1; d_call: .; clone_size: .; j_call: TRBJ2-5; cdr3_aa: CASSEKGLFSWWSETQYF; cdr3_nt: TGTGCCAGCAGTGAAAAGGGACTCTTTTCGTGGTGGTCAGAGACCCAGTACTTC
v_call: TRBV9; d_call: .; clone_size: .; j_call: TRBJ2-5; cdr3_aa: CASSVPSPGGEYQETQYF; cdr3_nt: TGTGCCAGCAGCGTTCCCTCCCCGGGGGGCGAGTACCAAGAGACCCAGTACTTC
v_call: TRBV19; d_call: TRBD1; clone_size: .; j_call: TRBJ2-7; cdr3_aa: CASQDGQGIYEQYF; cdr3_nt: TGTGCCAGCCAAGACGGACAGGGCATCTACGAGCAGTACTTC
v_call: TRBV6-4; d_call: TRBD2; clone_size: .; j_call: TRBJ2-1; cdr3_aa: CASSDRPTSGRNEQFF; cdr3_nt: TGTGCCAGCAGTGACCGCCCGACTAGCGGGCGCAATGAGCAGTTCTTC
v_call: TRBV20-1; d_call: .; clone_size: .; j_call: TRBJ2-7; cdr3_aa: CSAQSGYEQYF; cdr3_nt: TGCAGTGCTCAGTCGGGATACGAGCAGTACTTC
v_call: TRBV5-1; d_call: .; clone_size: .; j_call: TRBJ2-1; cdr3_aa: CASKGSDRNSYNEQFF; cdr3_nt: TGCGCCAGCAAAGGGTCGGACAGAAATTCCTACAATGAGCAGTTCTTC
v_call: TRBV6-7; d_call: .; clone_size: .; j_call: TRBJ2-3; cdr3_aa: CASSYSEPTPQDTQYF; cdr3_nt: TGTGCCAGCAGTTACTCCGAGCCCACCCCACAGGATACGCAGTATTTT
v_call: TRBV9; d_call: .; clone_size: once; j_call: TRBJ2-1; cdr3_aa: CASATYLGANEQFF; cdr3_nt: TGTGCCAGCGCAACCTATTTAGGGGCCAATGAGCAGTTCTTC
v_call: TRBV19; d_call: TRBD2; clone_size: once; j_call: TRBJ2-7; cdr3_aa: CASSLTSFSYEQYF; cdr3_nt: TGTGCCAGTAGCCTGACTAGCTTCTCCTACGAGCAGTACTTC
v_call: TRBV6-6; d_call: TRBD1; clone_size: .; j_call: TRBJ2-7; cdr3_aa: CASSPPDRFSYEQYF; cdr3_nt: TGTGCCAGCAGTCCCCCGGACAGGTTCTCCTACGAGCAGTACTTC
v_call: TRBV7-2; d_call: TRBD2; clone_size: once; j_call: TRBJ2-2; cdr3_aa: CASSFHGEGLDDSGELFF; cdr3_nt: TGTGCCAGCAGCTTTCACGGGGAGGGCCTCGATGATAGCGGGGAGCTGTTTTTT
v_call: TRBV28; d_call: .; clone_size: once; j_call: TRBJ1-5; cdr3_aa: CASSLYRRHNQPQHF; cdr3_nt: TGTGCCAGCAGTCTTTACAGGCGCCACAATCAGCCCCAGCATTTT
v_call: TRBV25-1; d_call: TRBD1; clone_size: .; j_call: TRBJ1-3; cdr3_aa: CASSEDRGGNTIYF; cdr3_nt: TGTGCCAGCAGTGAGGACAGGGGTGGAAACACCATATATTTT
v_call: TRBV11-2; d_call: .; clone_size: .; j_call: TRBJ2-2; cdr3_aa: CASRRAGRTGELFF; cdr3_nt: TGTGCCAGCCGTAGAGCGGGTCGCACCGGGGAGCTGTTTTTT
v_call: TRBV15; d_call: .; clone_size: .; j_call: TRBJ1-1; cdr3_aa: CATSGNSTGAEAFF; cdr3_nt: TGTGCCACCAGCGGTAACAGCACCGGCGCTGAAGCTTTCTTT
v_call: TRBV4-2; d_call: TRBD2; clone_size: .; j_call: TRBJ2-7; cdr3_aa: CASSPYGEGPYEQYF; cdr3_nt: TGTGCCAGCAGCCCATACGGGGAGGGGCCCTACGAGCAGTACTTC
v_call: TRBV27; d_call: .; clone_size: few; j_call: TRBJ2-7; cdr3_aa: CASRPLGRTSYEQYF; cdr3_nt: TGTGCCAGCAGGCCACTGGGGCGGACCTCCTACGAGCAGTACTTC
v_call: TRBV29-1; d_call: .; clone_size: .; j_call: TRBJ2-3; cdr3_aa: CSVAEGRETDTQYF; cdr3_nt: TGCAGCGTTGCGGAGGGTAGGGAAACAGATACGCAGTATTTT
v_call: TRBV28; d_call: .; clone_size: .; j_call: TRBJ1-2; cdr3_aa: CASSPRTAGYPYGYTF; cdr3_nt: TGTGCCAGCAGTCCGCGGACAGCCGGCTACCCTTATGGCTACACCTTC
v_call: TRBV5-1; d_call: .; clone_size: .; j_call: TRBJ2-7; cdr3_aa: CASSFKGSGYEQYF; cdr3_nt: TGCGCCAGCAGCTTTAAAGGGTCAGGGTACGAGCAGTACTTC
v_call: TRBV15; d_call: TRBD1; clone_size: .; j_call: TRBJ1-6; cdr3_aa: CATSRDLRDRGRDSDSPLHF; cdr3_nt: TGTGCCACCAGCAGAGATCTCAGGGACAGGGGTCGGGATTCCGATTCACCCCTCCACTTT
v_call: TRBV4-1; d_call: TRBD2; clone_size: .; j_call: TRBJ2-7; cdr3_aa: CASSQGSGGSYEQYF; cdr3_nt: TGCGCCAGCAGCCAAGGATCGGGGGGATCCTACGAGCAGTACTTC
v_call: TRBV19; d_call: TRBD2; clone_size: .; j_call: TRBJ2-1; cdr3_aa: CASRVRTSGSFSYNEQFF; cdr3_nt: TGTGCCAGTAGGGTCCGGACTAGCGGGAGTTTCTCCTACAATGAGCAGTTCTTC
v_call: TRBV5-1; d_call: .; clone_size: .; j_call: TRBJ1-2; cdr3_aa: CASSPRQASGYGYTF; cdr3_nt: TGCGCCAGCAGCCCTCGACAGGCCTCGGGCTATGGCTACACCTTC
v_call: TRBV4-1; d_call: TRBD2; clone_size: .; j_call: TRBJ2-1; cdr3_aa: CASSQKYEKLAGGPFDEQFF; cdr3_nt: TGCGCCAGCAGCCAGAAGTACGAAAAACTAGCGGGAGGGCCCTTCGATGAGCAGTTCTTC
v_call: TRBV19; d_call: TRBD1; clone_size: few; j_call: TRBJ2-7; cdr3_aa: CASSLRITPGQGAHEQYF; cdr3_nt: TGTGCCAGTAGCTTACGGATTACGCCGGGACAGGGAGCCCACGAGCAGTACTTC
v_call: TRBV6-5; d_call: TRBD2; clone_size: .; j_call: TRBJ2-3; cdr3_aa: CASSSPGGGQYF; cdr3_nt: TGTGCCAGCAGTTCCCCGGGGGGAGGGCAGTATTTT
v_call: TRBV11-3; d_call: TRBD2; clone_size: .; j_call: TRBJ2-7; cdr3_aa: CASSLTTSSGRPYEQYF; cdr3_nt: TGTGCCAGCAGCTTAACCACCTCTAGCGGGAGGCCCTACGAGCAGTACTTC
v_call: TRBV6-1; d_call: .; clone_size: few; j_call: TRBJ2-2; cdr3_aa: CASLRESHTGELFF; cdr3_nt: TGTGCCAGCCTTCGGGAGTCCCACACCGGGGAGCTGTTTTTT